The source of this T cell receptor beta chain is a study of cytomegalovirus exposure and HLA in healthy donors. CDR1 is SGDLS, CDR2 YYNGEE, per germline. Deletions cut 6 bases from V and 0 bases from J, with 20 bases between. This CDR3 region has 17 residues. The PCR was carried out with 60 Vbeta primers and 13 Jbeta primers. The protocol was immunoSEQ multiplex PCR, while the TCRdb copy is restricted to in-frame clones and leaves out a portion. This sample's table reports fewer than 85,000 clones. The chain combines TRBV9 with TRBJ2-3; maybe TRBD2 (6 bases). The TCR originated in a woman aged 40 to 55 in good health and CMV-seropositive. Material for sequencing was PBMCs. DNA of the CDR3: TGTGCCAGCACCAAATCAACGACTAGAGTTAGCACAGATACGCAGTATTTT. Translated: CASTKSTTRVSTDTQYF.